These 11 T cell receptor beta chains were sequenced from one sample in a study of CD8+ T cells in alopecia areata. TCR sequencing used cDNA made by reverse transcription of extracted RNA. Clones were sequenced by immunoSEQ multiplex PCR, and TCRdb holds only the in-frame ones, with some missing. The sample carries 85,000 to 95,000 clones, 70% to 85% recorded once. Indicated treatment: oral pan-JAK inhibitor, 5-10 mg twice daily. The input for sequencing was CD8+ T cells sorted from blood, taken around week 42, from a patient treated with tofacitinib. These TCRs come from a human donor with alopecia areata.

The CDR3 coding sequence is TGTGCCAGCAGCTTATATCGGAACTCTGGGGCCAACGTCCTGACTTTC. It encodes CASSLYRNSGANVLTF. The chain couples TRBV7-3 to TRBJ2-6; D unresolved. This CDR3 comprises 16 residues. V shed 2 bases and J shed 0 bases, with 8 bases lying between them. Germline V gives CDR1 SGHTA, CDR2 FQGTGA.

The V gene is TRBV27, the J gene TRBJ2-2, with TRBD1 identical over 7 bases. Germline V gene lookup returns CDR1 MNHEY and CDR2 SMNVEV (reference sequence). The CDR3 sequence is 14 residues long. V lost 4 bases to trimming and J lost 5 bases; unmatched junction nucleotides: 4. The CDR3 DNA follows: TGTGCCAGCAGTTCTACAGGGGTGACCGGGGAGCTGTTTTTT. Its protein product is CASSSTGVTGELFF.

The chain couples TRBV13 to TRBJ2-3; D unresolved. Germline-derived CDR1 and CDR2 are PRHDT and FYEKMQ (reference sequence). The V end lost 0 bases, the J end lost 2 bases, and 6 bases lay between the germline ends. This CDR3 region has 14 residues. DNA of the CDR3: TGTGCCAGCAGCTTAGGGCGGTCCACAGATACGCAGTATTTT. This encodes CASSLGRSTDTQYF.

There are many counts of this clone. V usage is TRBV10-3 and J usage is TRBJ1-1; unclear D gene. Per germline, CDR1 ENHRY and CDR2 SYGVKD. V was cut by 5 bases and J by 2 bases, with 12 bases left in between. CDR3 size: 14 residues. Here the CDR3 reads CAISSGGRNTEAFF. Written as DNA, the CDR3 is TGTGCCATCAGTAGTGGTGGTCGAAACACTGAAGCTTTCTTT.

CDR3 coding DNA: TGTGCCAGCAGCTCCGCAAGTTACACTGAAGCTTTCTTT. It translates to CASSSASYTEAFF. The rearrangement uses TRBV11-2 and TRBJ1-1; D call uncertain. This CDR3 has 13 amino acids. The V and J ends lost 4 bases and 3 bases respectively, with 9 bases between them. Germline values: CDR1 SGHAT, CDR2 FQNNGV. Filled out from reference TRBV11-2 and TRBJ1-1, the complete variable domain reads EAGVAQSPRYKIIEKRQSVAFWCNPISGHATLYWYQQILGQGPKLLIQFQNNGVVDDSQLPKDRFSAERLKGVDSTLKIQPAKLEDSAVYLCASSSASYTEAFFGQGTRLTVV.

CDR3 sequence: CSVVDRYIQYF. CDR3 bases: TGCAGCGTAGTTGACAGATACATTCAGTACTTC. The V gene is TRBV29-1, the J gene TRBJ2-4, with D possibly being TRBD1 (5 bases). The V end lost 6 bases, the J end lost 8 bases, and 11 bases lay between the germline ends. Germline V gene data show CDR1 as SQVTM and CDR2 as ANQGSEA. The CDR3 covers 11 residues.

In this sample, this clone turned up once. This chain links TRBV5-6 with TRBJ2-7; weak D call: TRBD2 (6 bases). Per germline, CDR1 SGHDT and CDR2 YYEEEE. Trimming removed 3 bases at V and 12 bases at J, with 16 bases between. The CDR3 consists of 12 residues. The CDR3 protein is CASSSSGGAGYF. The CDR3 DNA reads TGTGCCAGCAGCTCCAGCGGAGGGGCTGGGTACTTC.

CDR3 in amino acids: CATSRSGGPSSYEQYF. The CDR3 nucleotides are TGTGCCACCAGCAGATCAGGGGGCCCTAGCAGTTACGAGCAGTACTTC. This chain joins TRBV15 and TRBJ2-7, with 8 positions matching TRBD1. V lost 2 bases, J lost 4 bases, and 10 bases stayed unmatched. CDR3 size: 16 residues. Germline-derived CDR1 and CDR2 are LNHNV and YYDKDF (reference sequence). Variable domain in full (rest from reference TRBV15 and TRBJ2-7): DAMVIQNPRYQVTQFGKPVTLSCSQTLNHNVMYWYQQKSSQAPKLLFHYYDKDFNNEADTPDNFQSRRPNTSFCFLDIRSPGLGDTAMYLCATSRSGGPSSYEQYFGPGTRLTVT.

The rearrangement uses TRBV13 and TRBJ2-3; D call uncertain. V lost 4 bases, J lost 6 bases, and 8 bases lay in between. The CDR3 runs 12 residues. Germline CDR1 and CDR2: PRHDT and FYEKMQ (reference sequence). The CDR3 bases are TGTGCCAGCAGCTCCGAGAGGGATACGCAGTATTTT. This translates into CASSSERDTQYF.

This clone was detected a few times. The chain joins TRBV7-2 to TRBJ2-3; TRBD1 matches 12 bases. V lost 5 bases, J lost 5 bases, and 11 bases stayed unmatched. CDR1 is SGHTA, CDR2 FQGNSA, per germline. The CDR3 runs 17 residues. CDR3 sequence reads: CASSQQIRDRGRDTQYF. For the CDR3, the DNA is TGTGCCAGCAGCCAGCAGATCCGGGACAGGGGGCGAGATACGCAGTATTTT.

This clone was observed a single time. The V call is TRBV4-3, the J call TRBJ2-7; D may correspond to TRBD1 or TRBD2 (5 bases each). The V gene lost 4 bases and the J gene lost 5 bases, with 15 bases spanning the gap. CDR3 length: 14 residues. Germline V gene lookup returns CDR1 LGHNA and CDR2 YSLEER. CDR3 in amino acids: CASSRGFGVDEQYF. In DNA form, the CDR3 reads TGCGCCAGCAGCCGGGGGTTCGGGGTCGACGAGCAGTACTTC.